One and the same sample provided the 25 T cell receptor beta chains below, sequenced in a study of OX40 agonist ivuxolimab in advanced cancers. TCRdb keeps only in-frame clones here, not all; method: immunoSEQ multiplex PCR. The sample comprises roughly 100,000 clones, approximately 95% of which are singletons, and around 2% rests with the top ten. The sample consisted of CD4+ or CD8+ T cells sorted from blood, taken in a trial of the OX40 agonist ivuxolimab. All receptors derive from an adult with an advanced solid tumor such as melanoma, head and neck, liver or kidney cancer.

Here the CDR3 reads CASSFTGINQPQHF. CDR3 nucleotides: TGTGCCAGCAGCTTCACAGGGATAAATCAGCCCCAGCATTTT. The chain employs TRBV7-2 and TRBJ1-5, with D possibly matching TRBD1 (6 bases). Germline V CDR1 and CDR2: SGHTA, FQGNSA. The CDR3 consists of 14 residues. V lost 3 bases to trimming and J lost 4 bases, with 10 bases between them.

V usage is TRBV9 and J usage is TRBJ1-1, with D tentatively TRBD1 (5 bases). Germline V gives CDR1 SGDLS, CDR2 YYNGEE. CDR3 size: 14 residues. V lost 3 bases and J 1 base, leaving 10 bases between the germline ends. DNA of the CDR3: TGTGCCAGCAGCGGACGGGGCACGAACACTGAAGCTTTCTTT. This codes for CASSGRGTNTEAFF.

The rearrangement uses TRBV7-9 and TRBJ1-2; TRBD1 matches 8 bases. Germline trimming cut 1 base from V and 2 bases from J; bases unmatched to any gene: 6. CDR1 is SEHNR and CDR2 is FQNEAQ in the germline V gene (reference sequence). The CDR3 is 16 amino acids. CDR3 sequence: CASSLGATGDNYGYTF. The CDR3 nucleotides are TGTGCCAGCAGCTTAGGTGCGACAGGGGACAACTATGGCTACACCTTC.

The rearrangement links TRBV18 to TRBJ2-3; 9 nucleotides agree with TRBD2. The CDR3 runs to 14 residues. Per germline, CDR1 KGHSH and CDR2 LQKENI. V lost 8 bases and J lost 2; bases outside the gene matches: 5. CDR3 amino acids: CASQPSGNTDTQYF. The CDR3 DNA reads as TGTGCCAGCCAGCCTAGCGGGAACACAGATACGCAGTATTTT. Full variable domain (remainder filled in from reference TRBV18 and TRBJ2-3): NAGVMQNPRHLVRRRGQEARLRCSPMKGHSHVYWYRQLPEEGLKFMVYLQKENIIDESGMPKERFSAEFPKEGPSILRIQQVVRGDSAAYFCASQPSGNTDTQYFGPGTRLTVL.

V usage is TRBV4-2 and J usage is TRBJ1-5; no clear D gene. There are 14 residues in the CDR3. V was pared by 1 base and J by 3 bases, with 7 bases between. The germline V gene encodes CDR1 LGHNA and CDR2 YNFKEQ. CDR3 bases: TGTGCCAGCAGCCAAGGACAACCCAATCAGCCCCAGCATTTT. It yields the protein CASSQGQPNQPQHF.

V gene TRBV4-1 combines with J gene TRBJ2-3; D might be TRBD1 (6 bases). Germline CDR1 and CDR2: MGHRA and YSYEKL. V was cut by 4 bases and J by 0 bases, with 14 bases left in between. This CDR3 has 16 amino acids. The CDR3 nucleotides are TGCGCCAGCAGCCCCCGGACAGCTATTAGCACAGATACGCAGTATTTT. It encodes CASSPRTAISTDTQYF.

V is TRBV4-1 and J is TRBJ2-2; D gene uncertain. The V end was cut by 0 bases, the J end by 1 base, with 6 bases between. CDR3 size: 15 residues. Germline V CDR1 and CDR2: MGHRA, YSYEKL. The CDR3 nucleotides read TGCGCCAGCAGCCAAGAAGAAGGGAACACCGGGGAGCTGTTTTTT. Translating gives CASSQEEGNTGELFF.

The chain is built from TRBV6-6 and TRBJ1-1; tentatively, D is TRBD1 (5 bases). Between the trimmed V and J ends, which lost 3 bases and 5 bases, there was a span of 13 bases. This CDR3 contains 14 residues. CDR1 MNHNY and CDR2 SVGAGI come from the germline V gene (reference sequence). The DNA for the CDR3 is TGTGCCAGCAGTTATTCGGACACGCGAACTGAAGCTTTCTTT. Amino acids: CASSYSDTRTEAFF.

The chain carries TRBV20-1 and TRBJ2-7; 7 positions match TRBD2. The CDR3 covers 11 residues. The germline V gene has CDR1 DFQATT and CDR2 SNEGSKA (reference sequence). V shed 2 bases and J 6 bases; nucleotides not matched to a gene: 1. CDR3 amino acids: CSARRGVEQYF. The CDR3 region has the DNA TGCAGTGCTAGACGGGGGGTCGAGCAGTACTTC.

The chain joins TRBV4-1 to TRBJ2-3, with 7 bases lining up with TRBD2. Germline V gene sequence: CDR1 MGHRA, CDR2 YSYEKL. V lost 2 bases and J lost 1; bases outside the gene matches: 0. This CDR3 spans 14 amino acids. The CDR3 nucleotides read TGCGCCAGCAGCCAACTAGCGGGCACAGATACGCAGTATTTT. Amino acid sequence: CASSQLAGTDTQYF.

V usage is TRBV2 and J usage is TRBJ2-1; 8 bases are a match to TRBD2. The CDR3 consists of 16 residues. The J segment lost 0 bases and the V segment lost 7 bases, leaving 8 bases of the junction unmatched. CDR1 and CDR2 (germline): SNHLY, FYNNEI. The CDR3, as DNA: TGTGCCAGCATTAGCGGGGTCGCAAGCTCCTACAATGAGCAGTTCTTC. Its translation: CASISGVASSYNEQFF.

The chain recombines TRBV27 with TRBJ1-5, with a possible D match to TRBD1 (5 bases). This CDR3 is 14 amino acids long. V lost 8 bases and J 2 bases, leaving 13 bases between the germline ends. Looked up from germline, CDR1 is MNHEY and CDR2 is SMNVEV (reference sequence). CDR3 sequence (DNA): TGTGCCAGCTCCTCAGGGTCCCGCAATCAGCCCCAGCATTTT. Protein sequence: CASSSGSRNQPQHF.

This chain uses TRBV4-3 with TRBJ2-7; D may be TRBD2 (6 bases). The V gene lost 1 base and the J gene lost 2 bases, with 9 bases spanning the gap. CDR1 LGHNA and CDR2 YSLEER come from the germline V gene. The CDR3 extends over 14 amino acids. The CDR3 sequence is CASSQGRGTYEQYF. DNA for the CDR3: TGCGCCAGCAGCCAAGGGAGGGGCACCTACGAGCAGTACTTC.

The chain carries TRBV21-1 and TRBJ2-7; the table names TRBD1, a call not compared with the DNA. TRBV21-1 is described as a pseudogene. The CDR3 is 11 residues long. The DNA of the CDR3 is TGTGTTTGGACAGGGGCCTACGAGCAGTACTTC. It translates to CVWTGAYEQYF.

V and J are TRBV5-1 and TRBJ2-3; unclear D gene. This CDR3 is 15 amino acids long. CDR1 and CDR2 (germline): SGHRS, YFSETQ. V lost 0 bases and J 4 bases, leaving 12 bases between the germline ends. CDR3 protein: CASSLGPTAADTQYF. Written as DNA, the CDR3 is TGCGCCAGCAGCTTGGGACCAACCGCGGCAGATACGCAGTATTTT.

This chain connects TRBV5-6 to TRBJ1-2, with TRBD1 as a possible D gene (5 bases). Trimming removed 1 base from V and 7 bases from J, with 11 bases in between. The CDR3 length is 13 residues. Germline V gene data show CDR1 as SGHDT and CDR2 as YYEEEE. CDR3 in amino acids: CASSLKGPGGYTF. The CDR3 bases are TGTGCCAGCAGCTTGAAGGGGCCGGGTGGCTACACCTTC.

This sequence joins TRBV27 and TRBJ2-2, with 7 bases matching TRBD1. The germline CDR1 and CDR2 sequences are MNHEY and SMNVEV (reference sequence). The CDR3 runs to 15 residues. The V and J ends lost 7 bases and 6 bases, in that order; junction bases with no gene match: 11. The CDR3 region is CASTYFITGAGELFF. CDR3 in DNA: TGTGCCAGCACGTATTTCATAACAGGGGCCGGGGAGCTGTTTTTT.

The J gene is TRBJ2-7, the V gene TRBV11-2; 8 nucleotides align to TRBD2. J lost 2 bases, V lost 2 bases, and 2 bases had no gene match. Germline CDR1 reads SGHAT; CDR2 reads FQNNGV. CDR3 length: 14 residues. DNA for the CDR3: TGTGCCAGCAGCTTATTAGCGGGGCCCTACGAGCAGTACTTC. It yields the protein CASSLLAGPYEQYF. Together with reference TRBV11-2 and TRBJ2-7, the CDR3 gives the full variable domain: EAGVAQSPRYKIIEKRQSVAFWCNPISGHATLYWYQQILGQGPKLLIQFQNNGVVDDSQLPKDRFSAERLKGVDSTLKIQPAKLEDSAVYLCASSLLAGPYEQYFGPGTRLTVT.

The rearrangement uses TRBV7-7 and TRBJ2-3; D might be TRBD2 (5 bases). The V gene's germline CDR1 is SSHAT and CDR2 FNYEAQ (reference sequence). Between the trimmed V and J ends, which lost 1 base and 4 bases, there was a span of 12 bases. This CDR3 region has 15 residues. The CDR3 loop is CASSLELASADTQYF. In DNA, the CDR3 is TGTGCCAGCAGCTTAGAGCTAGCAAGTGCAGATACGCAGTATTTT.

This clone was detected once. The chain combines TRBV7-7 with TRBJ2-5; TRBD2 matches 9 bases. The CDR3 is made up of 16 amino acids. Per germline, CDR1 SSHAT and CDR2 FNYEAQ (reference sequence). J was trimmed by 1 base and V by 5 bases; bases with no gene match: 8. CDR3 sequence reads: CASSTRLAGVQETQYF. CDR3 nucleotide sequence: TGTGCCAGCAGCACCCGGTTAGCGGGAGTCCAAGAGACCCAGTACTTC.

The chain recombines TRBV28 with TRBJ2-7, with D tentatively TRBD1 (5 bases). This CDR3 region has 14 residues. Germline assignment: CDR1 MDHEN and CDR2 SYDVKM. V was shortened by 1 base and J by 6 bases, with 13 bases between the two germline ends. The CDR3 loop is CASSLYQGRGEQYF. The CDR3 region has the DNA TGTGCCAGCAGTTTATACCAGGGAAGGGGCGAGCAGTACTTC.

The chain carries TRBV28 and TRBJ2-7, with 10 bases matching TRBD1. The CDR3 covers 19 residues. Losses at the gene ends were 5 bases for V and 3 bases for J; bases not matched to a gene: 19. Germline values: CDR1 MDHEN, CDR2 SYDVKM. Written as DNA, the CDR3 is TGTGCCAGCAGTCCTTACGACCACGACAGGGGGCCCGCCCTCTACGAGCAGTACTTC. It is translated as CASSPYDHDRGPALYEQYF.

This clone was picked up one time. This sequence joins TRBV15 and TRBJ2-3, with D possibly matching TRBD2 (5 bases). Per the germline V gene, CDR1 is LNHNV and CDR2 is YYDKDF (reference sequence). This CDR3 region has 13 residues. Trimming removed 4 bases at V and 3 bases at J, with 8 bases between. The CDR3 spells CATSMGRTDTQYF. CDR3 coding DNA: TGTGCCACCAGCATGGGGAGAACAGATACGCAGTATTTT.

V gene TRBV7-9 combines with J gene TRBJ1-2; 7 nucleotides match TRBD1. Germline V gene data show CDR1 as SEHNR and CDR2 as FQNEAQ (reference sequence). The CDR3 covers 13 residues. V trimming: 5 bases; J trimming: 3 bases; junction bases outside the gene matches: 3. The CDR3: CASSPGTDYGYTF. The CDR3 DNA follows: TGTGCCAGCAGCCCGGGGACAGACTATGGCTACACCTTC.

The CDR3 DNA reads TGTGCCAGCACCCAGGTTAACACCGGGGAGCTGTTTTTT. Protein sequence: CASTQVNTGELFF. This sequence joins TRBV9 and TRBJ2-2; no definite D call. The V gene's germline CDR1 is SGDLS and CDR2 YYNGEE. Trimming shortened V by 6 bases and J by 2 bases, and 8 bases separated the two germline ends. The CDR3 is 13 amino acids.